Listed below are T cell receptor beta chains from one sample, sequenced in a study of T cell repertoires in cytomegalovirus infection. Each CDR3 protein is one row after TCRdb ran MiXCR on the reads. The table records roughly 170,000 distinct CDR3 sequences, about a fifth of them present only once. No cognate antigen is known for these TCRs. The source material was CD8+ T cells from cultured PBMCs, sampled from culture after CMV antigen stimulation. Every receptor here comes from a human donor in good health (CMV status not recorded). Some clones in this sample may be carry-over from other donors' samples. The CDR3 runs from the conserved cysteine through the conserved F or W. D genes are given only for firm matches. Clone size is stated in some rows and not others, as once, few, many or a class when expanded.

clone size	V gene	D gene	J gene	CDR3 length	CDR3 protein	CDR3 DNA
-	TRBV19	-	TRBJ1-1	11	CASSIGSEAFF	TGTGCCAGTAGTATAGGGTCTGAAGCTTTCTTT
few	TRBV7-8	-	TRBJ2-1	15	CASSGTGLGVNEQFF	TGTGCCAGCAGCGGAACAGGGCTGGGGGTCAATGAGCAGTTCTTC
few	TRBV7-9	-	TRBJ2-2	13	CASSSGNTGELFF	TGTGCCAGCAGCTCCGGGAACACCGGGGAGCTGTTTTTT
few	TRBV7-2	TRBD2	TRBJ2-7	15	CASSQVLAVSYEQYF	TGTGCCAGCAGTCAAGTACTAGCGGTATCCTACGAGCAGTACTTC
few	TRBV7-2	-	TRBJ2-1	16	CASSLPLPRVHNEQFF	TGTGCCAGCAGCTTGCCTTTACCCAGGGTGCACAATGAGCAGTTCTTC
few	TRBV7-2	-	TRBJ2-1	14	CASSLASRVDEQFF	TGTGCCAGCAGCTTAGCGTCGAGGGTGGATGAGCAGTTCTTC
few	TRBV28	-	TRBJ2-6	14	CVAGEPSGANVLTF	TGTGTTGCAGGGGAGCCCTCTGGGGCCAACGTCCTGACTTTC
many	TRBV28	-	TRBJ2-6	14	CATEWGSGANVLTF	TGTGCCACCGAGTGGGGCTCTGGGGCCAACGTCCTGACTTTC
few	TRBV6-6	TRBD1	TRBJ1-1	15	CASSYTLDRVTEAFF	TGTGCCAGCAGTTATACCCTCGACAGGGTCACTGAAGCTTTCTTT
-	TRBV10-3	-	TRBJ1-5	15	CATEPTYMGNQPQHF	TGTGCCACGGAGCCAACCTACATGGGCAATCAGCCCCAGCATTTT
few	TRBV27	TRBD1	TRBJ1-1	14	CASSFDRGYTEAFF	TGTGCCAGCAGTTTCGACAGGGGTTACACTGAAGCTTTCTTT
many	TRBV7-2	-	TRBJ1-5	16	CASSLGGEWRNQPQHF	TGTGCCAGCAGCTTAGGGGGAGAATGGAGAAATCAGCCCCAGCATTTT
few	TRBV12-3/TRBV12-4	-	TRBJ2-1	12	CASSYSLSEQFF	TGTGCCAGCAGCTACTCTTTGAGTGAGCAGTTCTTC
-	TRBV11-2	-	TRBJ1-2	13	CASSLENYYGYTF	TGTGCCAGCAGCTTGGAGAACTACTATGGCTACACCTTC
few	TRBV11-2	-	TRBJ2-4	13	CASSFWTADIQYF	TGTGCCAGCAGCTTCTGGACAGCTGACATTCAGTACTTC
few	TRBV12-3/TRBV12-4	-	TRBJ2-1	12	CASSWANNEQFF	TGTGCCAGCAGTTGGGCTAACAATGAGCAGTTCTTC
few	TRBV6-5	-	TRBJ2-7	13	CASSRRGLREQYF	TGTGCCAGCAGCCGCCGGGGGCTGCGGGAGCAGTACTTC
many	TRBV12-3/TRBV12-4	-	TRBJ1-1	14	CASIPSRGVTEAFF	TGTGCCAGCATCCCGAGCAGAGGGGTCACTGAAGCTTTCTTT
-	TRBV6-2/TRBV6-3	-	TRBJ1-1	16	CASSYSGTFPRTEAFF	TGTGCCAGCAGTTACTCGGGGACCTTCCCGAGAACTGAAGCTTTCTTT
-	TRBV6-6	TRBD2	TRBJ2-2	16	CASSHAWASGGGELFF	TGTGCCAGCAGCCACGCATGGGCTAGCGGCGGCGGGGAGCTGTTTTTT
few	TRBV7-2	TRBD2	TRBJ2-1	18	CASSPFLAGGPFSNEQFF	TGTGCCAGCAGCCCCTTTCTAGCGGGGGGGCCCTTCAGCAATGAGCAGTTCTTC
few	TRBV11-1	-	TRBJ1-1	17	CASSHLPWTEVNTEAFF	TGTGCCAGCAGCCACCTCCCTTGGACAGAAGTGAACACTGAAGCTTTCTTT
-	TRBV12-3/TRBV12-4	-	TRBJ2-3	12	CASSSGLNTQYF	TGTGCCAGCAGCTCCGGTCTCAATACGCAGTATTTT
-	TRBV4-1	-	TRBJ2-3	17	CASTNRDSLGGTDTQYF	TGCGCCAGCACCAACCGGGACTCCCTAGGGGGCACAGATACGCAGTATTTT
-	TRBV7-9	-	TRBJ2-3	15	CASSLGDSSTDTQYF	TGTGCCAGCAGCTTAGGGGATTCTAGCACAGATACGCAGTATTTT
-	TRBV12-3/TRBV12-4	-	TRBJ2-4	15	CASSSPTGRRDIQYF	TGTGCCAGCAGTTCCCCGACTGGCCGACGGGACATTCAGTACTTC
few	TRBV27	TRBD1	TRBJ2-5	14	CASSPRDRQETQYF	TGTGCCAGCAGTCCCCGGGACAGACAAGAGACCCAGTACTTC
-	TRBV6-5	TRBD1	TRBJ2-2	14	CASSVRGRGGELFF	TGTGCCAGCAGTGTCAGGGGGCGAGGCGGGGAGCTGTTTTTT
-	TRBV6-1	-	TRBJ1-5	16	CASSEELGRGNQPQHF	TGTGCCAGCAGTGAAGAGTTAGGGAGGGGCAATCAGCCCCAGCATTTT
-	TRBV7-2	-	TRBJ1-6	16	CASSWYRDTHNSPLHF	TGTGCCAGCAGCTGGTACCGGGACACCCATAATTCACCCCTCCACTTT
-	TRBV19	-	TRBJ1-1	11	CASSIGAEAFF	TGTGCCAGTAGTATAGGGGCAGAAGCTTTCTTT
few	TRBV6-5	TRBD1	TRBJ1-2	14	CASSRQQGRYGYTF	TGTGCCAGCAGCCGGCAACAGGGGAGATACGGCTACACCTTC
-	TRBV7-8	-	TRBJ1-3	18	CASSLGEEAHASGNTIYF	TGTGCCAGCAGCTTAGGCGAGGAGGCTCATGCCTCTGGAAACACCATATATTTT
few	TRBV7-6	-	TRBJ2-1	12	CASSSTGNEQFF	TGTGCCAGCAGCTCCACGGGTAATGAGCAGTTCTTC
-	TRBV30	TRBD1	TRBJ1-5	14	CAWSHDRGSQPQHF	TGTGCCTGGAGCCATGACAGGGGAAGCCAGCCCCAGCATTTT
-	TRBV27	-	TRBJ1-5	14	CASSFTGSNQPQHF	TGTGCCAGCAGTTTCACCGGCAGCAATCAGCCCCAGCATTTT
many	TRBV7-8	-	TRBJ1-1	14	CASSPFNEGTEAFF	TGTGCCAGCAGCCCATTTAATGAGGGCACTGAAGCTTTCTTT
few	TRBV5-3	-	TRBJ1-1	12	CASRPANTEAFF	TGTGCCAGCCGCCCGGCGAACACTGAAGCTTTCTTC
-	TRBV7-6	TRBD1	TRBJ2-1	17	CASSLYPDRGLVNEQFF	TGTGCCAGCAGCTTGTACCCCGACAGGGGGCTTGTTAATGAGCAGTTCTTC
-	TRBV12-5	TRBD2	TRBJ2-2	19	CASGLVSSGGRVNTGELFF	TGTGCTAGTGGTTTGGTTTCTAGCGGGGGCCGCGTCAATACCGGGGAGCTGTTTTTT
-	TRBV27	-	TRBJ2-3	16	CASSLRRSGSTDTQYF	TGTGCCAGCAGTTTAAGGCGGTCTGGGAGCACAGATACGCAGTATTTT